What follows describes a single T cell receptor (beta chain). Data came from immunoSEQ multiplex PCR; TCRdb stores just in-frame clones and leaves some out. The sample holds roughly 83,000 clones; approximately 78% are singletons and the top ten take approximately 9.8%. These data originate in a study of control samples from healthy donors and cancer patients. V shed 1 base and J shed 4 bases, with 13 bases lying between them. CDR3 size: 15 residues. Per the germline V gene, CDR1 is MNHNS and CDR2 is SASEGT. The source of this sequence is an older woman in good health. The sequenced material came from blood. The V and J genes are TRBV6-1 and TRBJ1-1; the D gene is possibly TRBD1 (5 bases). The CDR3, as DNA: TGTGCCAGCAGTGAAGGAGGCAGGGAGGGCACTGAAGCTTTCTTT. Translating it yields CASSEGGREGTEAFF.